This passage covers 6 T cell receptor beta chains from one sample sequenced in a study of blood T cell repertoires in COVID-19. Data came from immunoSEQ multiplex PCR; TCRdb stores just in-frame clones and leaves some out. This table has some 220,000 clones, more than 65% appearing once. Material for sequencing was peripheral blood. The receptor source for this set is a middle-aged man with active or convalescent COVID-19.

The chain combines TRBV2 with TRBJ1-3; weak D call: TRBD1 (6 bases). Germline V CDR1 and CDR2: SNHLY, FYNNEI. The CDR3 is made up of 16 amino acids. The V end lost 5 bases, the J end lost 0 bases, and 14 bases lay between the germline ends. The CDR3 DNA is TGTGCCAGCAGTTCGCGGACAGCCGACTCTGGAAACACCATATATTTT. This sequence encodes CASSSRTADSGNTIYF. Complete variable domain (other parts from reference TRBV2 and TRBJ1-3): EPEVTQTPSHQVTQMGQEVILRCVPISNHLYFYWYRQILGQKVEFLVSFYNNEISEKSEIFDDQFSVERPDGSNFTLKIRSTKLEDSAMYFCASSSRTADSGNTIYFGEGSWLTVV.

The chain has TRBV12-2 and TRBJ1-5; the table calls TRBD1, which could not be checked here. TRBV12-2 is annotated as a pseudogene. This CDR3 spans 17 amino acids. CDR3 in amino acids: CASRLDRGETGNQPQHF. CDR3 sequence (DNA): TGTGCAAGTCGCTTAGACAGGGGGGAGACTGGCAATCAGCCCCAGCATTTT.

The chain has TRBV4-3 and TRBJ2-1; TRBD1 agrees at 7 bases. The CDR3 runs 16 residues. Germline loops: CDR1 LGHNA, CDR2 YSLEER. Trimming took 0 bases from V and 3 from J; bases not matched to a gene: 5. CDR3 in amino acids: CASSQDQGENYNEQFF. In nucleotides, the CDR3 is TGCGCCAGCAGCCAAGATCAGGGGGAGAACTACAATGAGCAGTTCTTC.

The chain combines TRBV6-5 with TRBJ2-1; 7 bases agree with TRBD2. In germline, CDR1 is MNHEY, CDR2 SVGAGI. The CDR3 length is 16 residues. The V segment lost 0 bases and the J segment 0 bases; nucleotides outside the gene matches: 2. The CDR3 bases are TGTGCCAGCAGTTACTCAGGCGGGAGCTCCTACAATGAGCAGTTCTTC. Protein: CASSYSGGSSYNEQFF.

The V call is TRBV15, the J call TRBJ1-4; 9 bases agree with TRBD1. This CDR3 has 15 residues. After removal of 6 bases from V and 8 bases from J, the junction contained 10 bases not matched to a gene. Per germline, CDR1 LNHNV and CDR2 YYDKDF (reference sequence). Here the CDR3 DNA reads TGTGCCACCAGTCTATCGACAGGGGGACTCGAAAAACTGTTTTTT. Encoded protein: CATSLSTGGLEKLFF.

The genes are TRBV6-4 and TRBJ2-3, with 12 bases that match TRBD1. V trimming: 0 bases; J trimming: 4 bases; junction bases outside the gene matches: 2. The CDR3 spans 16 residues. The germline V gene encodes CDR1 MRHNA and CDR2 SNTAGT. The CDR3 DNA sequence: TGTGCCAGCAGTGACTCGGGGACAGGGGGCCCAGATACGCAGTATTTT. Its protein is CASSDSGTGGPDTQYF.